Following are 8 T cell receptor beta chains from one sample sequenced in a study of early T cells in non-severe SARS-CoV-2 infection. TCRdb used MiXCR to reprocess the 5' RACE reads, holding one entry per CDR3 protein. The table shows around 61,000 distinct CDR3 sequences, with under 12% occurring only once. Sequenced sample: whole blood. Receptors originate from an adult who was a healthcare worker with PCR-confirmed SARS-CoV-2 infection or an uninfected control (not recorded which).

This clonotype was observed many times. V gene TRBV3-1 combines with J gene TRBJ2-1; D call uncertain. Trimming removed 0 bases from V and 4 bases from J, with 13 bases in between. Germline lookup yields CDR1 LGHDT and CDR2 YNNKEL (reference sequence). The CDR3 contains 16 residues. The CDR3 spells CASSQEGLEPYNEQFF. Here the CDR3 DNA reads TGTGCCAGCAGCCAAGAGGGTCTGGAGCCTTACAATGAGCAGTTCTTC.

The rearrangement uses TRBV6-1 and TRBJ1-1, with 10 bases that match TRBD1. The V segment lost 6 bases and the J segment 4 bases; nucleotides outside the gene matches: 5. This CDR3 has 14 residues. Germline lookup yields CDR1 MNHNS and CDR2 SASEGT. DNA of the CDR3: TGTGCCAGCAGCGACAGGGGGCTTTTCACTGAAGCTTTCTTT. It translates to CASSDRGLFTEAFF.

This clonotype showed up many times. The CDR3 nucleotides are TGCAGTGCAGCGGACAGGGTTCAAGAGACCCAGTACTTC. Its protein product is CSAADRVQETQYF. This chain connects TRBV20-1 to TRBJ2-5; 8 bases match TRBD1. The CDR3 has 13 amino acids. The trim removed 6 bases at V and 2 bases at J, leaving 5 bases unmatched. Per germline, CDR1 DFQATT and CDR2 SNEGSKA (reference sequence).

CDR3 DNA sequence: TGCAGCGTTGAACTGGAGCTAGCGGGCCTCGATACGCAGTATTTT. It translates to CSVELELAGLDTQYF. The chain joins TRBV29-1 to TRBJ2-3, with 8 bases matching TRBD2. This CDR3 is 15 amino acids long. The trim removed 2 bases at V and 6 bases at J, leaving 10 bases unmatched. Germline V gene lookup returns CDR1 SQVTM and CDR2 ANQGSEA.

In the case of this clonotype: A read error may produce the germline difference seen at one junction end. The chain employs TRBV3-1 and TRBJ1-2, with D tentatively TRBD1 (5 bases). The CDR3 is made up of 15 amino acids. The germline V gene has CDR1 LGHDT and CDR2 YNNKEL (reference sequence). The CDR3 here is CASSPDSTYNYDYTF. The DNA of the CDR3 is TGTGCCAGCAGCCCCGACAGTACTTATAACTATGACTACACCTTC.

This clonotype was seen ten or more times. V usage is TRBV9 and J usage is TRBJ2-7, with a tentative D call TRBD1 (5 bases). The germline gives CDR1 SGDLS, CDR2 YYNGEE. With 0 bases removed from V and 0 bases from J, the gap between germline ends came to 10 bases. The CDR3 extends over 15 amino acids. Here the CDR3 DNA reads TGTGCCAGCAGCGTAGGGACACTCCCCTCCTACGAGCAGTACTTC. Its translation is CASSVGTLPSYEQYF. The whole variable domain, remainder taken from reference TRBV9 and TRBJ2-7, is DSGVTQTPKHLITATGQRVTLRCSPRSGDLSVYWYQQSLDQGLQFLIQYYNGEERAKGNILERFSAQQFPDLHSELNLSSLELGDSALYFCASSVGTLPSYEQYFGPGTRLTVT.

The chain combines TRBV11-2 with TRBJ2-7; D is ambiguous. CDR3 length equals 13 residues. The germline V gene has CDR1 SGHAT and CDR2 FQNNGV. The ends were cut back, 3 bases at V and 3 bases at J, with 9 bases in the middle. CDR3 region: CASSFIFGYEQYF. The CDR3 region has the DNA TGTGCCAGCAGCTTTATCTTTGGCTACGAGCAGTACTTC.

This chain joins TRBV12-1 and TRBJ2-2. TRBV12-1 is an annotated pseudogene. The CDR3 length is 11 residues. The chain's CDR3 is CASSLLGELFF. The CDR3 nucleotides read TGTGCCAGCAGCCTTCTGGGGGAGCTGTTTTTT.